The 8 T cell receptor beta chains in this list originate from one sample, sequenced in a study of CD8+CD57+ T cells in acquired aplastic anemia. All sequencing subjects had displayed CD8+CD57+ cell expansion on flow cytometry. The template for TCR beta VDJ and CDR3 sequence profiling was genomic DNA. Each CDR3 protein is one row after TCRdb ran MiXCR on the reads. The sample gives just over 450,000 distinct CDR3 sequences, less than 35% of which show up once; 0.75% to 0.95% is in the top ten. The sample consisted of sorted CD4+, CD8+, or CD8+CD57+ T cells (not recorded which) from PBMCs. These TCRs come from a human donor with aplastic anemia.

The J gene is TRBJ1-2, the V gene TRBV20-1; D call uncertain. This CDR3 spans 13 amino acids. The V end was cut by 5 bases, the J end by 10 bases, with 20 bases between. Germline V gene lookup returns CDR1 DFQATT and CDR2 SNEGSKA (reference sequence). CDR3 in amino acids: CSAAGIANYDYTF. In DNA form, the CDR3 reads TGCAGTGCTGCGGGCATAGCTAACTACGACTACACCTTC.

At least ten counts were recorded for this clonotype. The rearrangement links TRBV2 to TRBJ1-1; no reliable D call. Germline assignment: CDR1 SNHLY and CDR2 FYNNEI. Trimming removed 8 bases at V and 1 base at J, with 14 bases between. CDR3 size: 14 residues. This CDR3 reads CASRADLSNTEAFF. The CDR3 coding sequence is TGTGCCAGCCGAGCGGACCTTTCGAACACTGAAGCTTTCTTT.

The sample holds many counts of this clonotype. The chain couples TRBV12-3 or TRBV12-4 to TRBJ2-7, with D perhaps TRBD2 (5 bases). The CDR3 contains 16 residues. Trimming stripped 5 bases from V and 4 bases from J, with 21 bases between. CDR3 protein: CASSATGTLLEYEQYF. CDR3 DNA: TGTGCCAGCAGTGCAACGGGAACCCTCCTCGAGTACGAGCAGTACTTC.

Turning to this clonotype: Here the CDR3 omits its conserved ending phenylalanine or tryptophan, so a read error is the likely source. The genes are TRBV10-3 and TRBJ2-7; perhaps D is TRBD1 or TRBD2 (6 bases each). In germline, CDR1 is ENHRY, CDR2 SYGVKD. Between the trimmed V and J ends, which lost 10 bases and 7 bases, there was a span of 11 bases. The CDR3 consists of 10 residues. Here the CDR3 reads CATQGREQYL. CDR3 bases: TGTGCCACCCAGGGGAGGGAGCAGTACCTC.

On this clonotype: At one boundary the junction diverges from the germline segment, which might be a read error. This CDR3 reads CASSSLLNTEAFF. The CDR3 region has the DNA TGCGCCAGCAGCTCCCTTCTGAACACTGAAGCTTTCTTT. The J gene is TRBJ1-1, the V gene TRBV7-3; D is unclear. Germline assignment: CDR1 SGHTA and CDR2 FQGTGA. The CDR3 extends over 13 amino acids.

Many counts were recorded for this clonotype. The chain links TRBV2 to TRBJ2-3; TRBD2 matches at 13 bases. Germline V gene lookup returns CDR1 SNHLY and CDR2 FYNNEI. The CDR3 is 14 residues long. With 9 bases clipped from V and 7 bases from J, the junction kept 7 bases outside the gene matches. For the CDR3, the DNA is TGTGCCAGTATGCCGACTAGCGGGGGGAATACGCAGTATTTT. Translation: CASMPTSGGNTQYF.

This clonotype was found many times. The V and J genes are TRBV29-1 and TRBJ1-1, with TRBD1 as a possible D gene (6 bases). Germline V gene data show CDR1 as SQVTM and CDR2 as ANQGSEA. V dropped 5 bases and J dropped 4 bases, with 11 bases sitting between them. The CDR3 has 12 residues. CDR3 sequence: CSVTGTRTEAFF. Written as DNA, the CDR3 is TGCAGCGTTACAGGGACCCGCACTGAAGCTTTCTTT.

Worth noting for this clonotype: One junction end disagrees with the germline gene, perhaps due to a read error. The V gene is TRBV6-1, the J gene TRBJ2-3, with 7 bases fitting TRBD1. The CDR3 length is 15 residues. CDR1 and CDR2 from the germline V gene are MNHNS and SASEGT. The CDR3 DNA is TGTGCCAGCAGTGAAGTACAGGGGAGCACAGATGCGCAGTATTTT. Translated, it gives CASSEVQGSTDAQYF.